This T cell receptor (beta chain) was sequenced in a study of blood T cell repertoires in COVID-19. On the study more broadly: Sources were T cells, B-cell-depleted T cells, or PBMCs; the material itself was cDNA or gDNA.

This clone was seen only a few times. The assay was immunoSEQ multiplex PCR, and TCRdb's table has in-frame clones only and misses some. The table has some 270,000 clones, 75% to 90% seen once. Trimming stripped 1 base from V and 3 bases from J, with 5 bases between. Looked up from germline, CDR1 is SGHDT and CDR2 is YYEEEE. This CDR3 spans 12 amino acids. The clonotype was recovered from a woman aged 70-85 years with acute or convalescent COVID-19. The sequenced sample was peripheral blood. The chain links TRBV5-6 to TRBJ2-7; unclear D gene. The CDR3 coding sequence is TGTGCCAGCAGCTTGTCGGGCTACGAGCAGTACTTC. Protein sequence: CASSLSGYEQYF.